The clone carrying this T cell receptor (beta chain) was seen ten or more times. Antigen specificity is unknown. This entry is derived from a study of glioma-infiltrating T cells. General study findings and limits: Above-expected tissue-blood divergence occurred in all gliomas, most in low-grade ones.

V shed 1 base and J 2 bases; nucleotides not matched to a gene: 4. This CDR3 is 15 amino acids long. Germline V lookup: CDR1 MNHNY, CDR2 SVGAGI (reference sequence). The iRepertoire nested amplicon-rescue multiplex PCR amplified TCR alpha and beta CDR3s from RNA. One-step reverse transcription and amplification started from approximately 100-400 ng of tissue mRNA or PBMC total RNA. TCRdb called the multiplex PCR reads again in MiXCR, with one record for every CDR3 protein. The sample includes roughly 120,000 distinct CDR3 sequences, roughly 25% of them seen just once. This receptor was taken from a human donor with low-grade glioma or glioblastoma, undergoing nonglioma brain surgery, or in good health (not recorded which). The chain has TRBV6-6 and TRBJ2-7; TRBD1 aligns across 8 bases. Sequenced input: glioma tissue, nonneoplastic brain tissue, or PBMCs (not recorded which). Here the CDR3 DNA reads TGTGCCAGCAGTTACTTTGGACAGGGCCCCTACGAGCAGTACTTC. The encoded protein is CASSYFGQGPYEQYF.